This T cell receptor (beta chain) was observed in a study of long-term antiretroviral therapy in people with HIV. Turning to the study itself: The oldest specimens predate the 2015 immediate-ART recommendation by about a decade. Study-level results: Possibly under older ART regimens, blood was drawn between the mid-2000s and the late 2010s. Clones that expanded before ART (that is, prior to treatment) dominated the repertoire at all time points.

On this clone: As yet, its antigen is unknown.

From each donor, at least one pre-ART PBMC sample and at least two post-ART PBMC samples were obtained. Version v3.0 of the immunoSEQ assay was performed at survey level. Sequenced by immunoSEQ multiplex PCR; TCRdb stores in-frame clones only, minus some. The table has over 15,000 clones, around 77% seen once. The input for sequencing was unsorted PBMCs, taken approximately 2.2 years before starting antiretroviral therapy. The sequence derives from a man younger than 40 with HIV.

The CDR3 reads CASSIKRGTDTQYF. For the CDR3, the DNA is TGTGCCAGTAGTATCAAGCGGGGGACAGATACGCAGTATTTT. The V call is TRBV19, the J call TRBJ2-3; 8 bases are shared with TRBD2. Germline V gives CDR1 LNHDA, CDR2 SQIVND (reference sequence). Losses at the gene ends were 3 bases for V and 3 bases for J; bases not matched to a gene: 2. The CDR3 covers 14 residues.